The 30 T cell receptor beta chains reported below all come from one sample, sequenced in a study of blood T cell repertoires in COVID-19 (TCRdb year 2020). Libraries were built with the immunoSEQ multiplex PCR assay. The table comes from immuneACCESS by way of TCRdb, which keeps in-frame sequences with V and J called. Part of the clones is missing from these tables; in studies checked, under half for an unresolved V gene and the rest for unknown reasons. The sample table shows about 340,000 clones, and 65% to 85% are seen once. Approximately 3.1% of the sample lies in the top ten. The sample comprised peripheral blood. The receptors here all came from a man aged 25 to 40 with active or convalescent COVID-19.

This chain connects TRBV6-4 to TRBJ1-1, with TRBD1 as a possible D gene (6 bases). V lost 2 bases and J 6 bases, leaving 13 bases between the germline ends. The germline V gene has CDR1 MRHNA and CDR2 SNTAGT. The CDR3 consists of 14 residues. The DNA of the CDR3 is TGTGCCAGCAGTGACGGTGGACAGAGCGCTGAAGCTTTCTTT. It translates to CASSDGGQSAEAFF.

The V and J genes are TRBV20-1 and TRBJ2-7; D is possibly TRBD1 or TRBD2 (5 bases each). The CDR3 totals 14 residues. CDR1 is DFQATT, CDR2 SNEGSKA, per germline (reference sequence). The V gene lost 3 bases and the J gene lost 2 bases, with 14 bases spanning the gap. The CDR3 DNA is TGCAGTGCTAGTGGGGGTAGGACACCCTACGAGCAGTACTTC. Translation: CSASGGRTPYEQYF.

The table lists this clone with a few counts. The rearrangement joins TRBV7-8 to TRBJ2-2; D is perhaps TRBD1 (6 bases). Germline CDR1 reads SGHVS; CDR2 reads FQNEAQ. This CDR3 is built from 15 residues. V shed 4 bases and J shed 7 bases, with 16 bases lying between them. CDR3 sequence: CASSWGRGGLGELFF. The CDR3 DNA reads TGTGCCAGCAGCTGGGGCAGGGGCGGCCTCGGGGAGCTGTTTTTT.

This chain links TRBV7-3 with TRBJ2-3, with D perhaps TRBD1 (6 bases). CDR3 size: 15 residues. Germline V gives CDR1 SGHTA, CDR2 FQGTGA. Between the trimmed V and J ends, which lost 3 bases and 2 bases, there was a span of 12 bases. CDR3 protein: CASSFSRDTTDTQYF. The CDR3 DNA reads as TGTGCCAGCAGCTTCAGCCGGGACACCACAGATACGCAGTATTTT. Supplemented by reference TRBV7-3 and TRBJ2-3, the full variable domain reads GAGVSQTPSNKVTEKGKYVELRCDPISGHTALYWYRQSLGQGPEFLIYFQGTGAADDSGLPNDRFFAVRPEGSVSTLKIQRTERGDSAVYLCASSFSRDTTDTQYFGPGTRLTVL.

The chain is built from TRBV6-5 and TRBJ2-7; tentative D call: TRBD1 (6 bases). Germline assignment: CDR1 MNHEY and CDR2 SVGAGI. CDR3 length equals 12 residues. Trimming left V 10 bases short and J 7 bases short, with 17 bases between. The CDR3 loop is CATSDSLQEQYF. The CDR3 nucleotides are TGTGCCACCTCGGACAGTTTGCAGGAGCAGTACTTC.

This clone was detected only a few times. The chain employs TRBV21-1 and TRBJ2-1; TRBD2, as called in the table, went unchecked against the DNA. TRBV21-1 is a recognized pseudogene. CDR3 length: 16 residues. CDR3 nucleotides: TGTGCCAGCAGCAAGGGGGGGCTAGCGGGAACCAATGAGCAGTTCTTC. It codes for CASSKGGLAGTNEQFF.

The V and J genes are TRBV4-3 and TRBJ1-5, with D maybe TRBD1 (6 bases). Germline CDR1 is LGHNA and CDR2 is YSLEER. The CDR3 contains 13 residues. Trimming took off 1 base at V and 5 bases at J, with 6 bases between the two ends. CDR3 nucleotide sequence: TGCGCCAGCAGCCAAGGGACAGATCAGCCCCAGCATTTT. Translation: CASSQGTDQPQHF.

V usage is TRBV28 and J usage is TRBJ2-7; 12 positions agree with TRBD2. The V segment lost 6 bases and the J segment 1 base; nucleotides outside the gene matches: 4. CDR1 and CDR2 (germline): MDHEN, SYDVKM. The CDR3 consists of 15 residues. The CDR3 is CASRRTSGTSYEQYF. Here the CDR3 DNA reads TGTGCCAGCAGACGGACTAGCGGGACTTCCTACGAGCAGTACTTC.

The CDR3 is CASSYWGTSGEQYF. The CDR3 bases are TGTGCCAGCAGTTACTGGGGGACTAGCGGCGAGCAGTACTTC. V gene TRBV6-2 or TRBV6-3 combines with J gene TRBJ2-7; 11 nucleotides align to TRBD2. The CDR3 extends over 14 amino acids. The germline CDR1 and CDR2 sequences are MNHEY and SVGEGT. Trimming at V came to 1 base and at J to 6 bases, leaving 2 bases not matched to a gene.

Only one count was recorded for this clone. The chain recombines TRBV24-1 with TRBJ2-2; 7 nucleotides agree with TRBD1. The CDR3 spans 15 residues. Germline V gives CDR1 KGHDR, CDR2 SFDVKD. The V segment lost 7 bases and the J segment 6 bases; nucleotides outside the gene matches: 10. This chain's CDR3 is CATSTPRDSSGELFF. The CDR3 DNA reads TGTGCCACCAGCACCCCCCGGGACAGCTCCGGGGAGCTGTTTTTT.

The J gene is TRBJ1-2, the V gene TRBV11-2; TRBD1 agrees at 8 bases. The CDR3 totals 13 residues. The trim removed 3 bases at V and 6 bases at J, leaving 3 bases unmatched. Germline CDR1 reads SGHAT; CDR2 reads FQNNGV. The CDR3 protein is CASSLDREDGYTF. CDR3 DNA sequence: TGTGCCAGCAGCTTGGACAGGGAGGATGGCTACACCTTC. The whole variable domain, remainder taken from reference TRBV11-2 and TRBJ1-2, is EAGVAQSPRYKIIEKRQSVAFWCNPISGHATLYWYQQILGQGPKLLIQFQNNGVVDDSQLPKDRFSAERLKGVDSTLKIQPAKLEDSAVYLCASSLDREDGYTFGSGTRLTVV.

This clone came up a few times. V is TRBV7-9 and J is TRBJ2-2; maybe TRBD1 (6 bases). There are 15 residues in the CDR3. V lost 0 bases and J lost 3, with 8 bases in between. The germline gives CDR1 SEHNR, CDR2 FQNEAQ (reference sequence). The CDR3: CASSLAGAYTGELFF. The CDR3 DNA follows: TGTGCCAGCAGCTTAGCGGGGGCCTACACCGGGGAGCTGTTTTTT.

This chain links TRBV4-3 with TRBJ1-2; D ambiguous. CDR3 length: 14 residues. Germline V lookup: CDR1 LGHNA, CDR2 YSLEER. V shed 5 bases and J shed 7 bases, with 17 bases lying between them. The DNA of the CDR3 is TGCGCCAGCAGCGAGAGGGTTGTTGGGCTTGGCTACACCTTC. It codes for CASSERVVGLGYTF.

This chain links TRBV16 with TRBJ2-1; 8 nucleotides agree with TRBD2. Germline CDR1 reads KGHSY; CDR2 reads FQNENV. The CDR3 is 14 residues long. V shed 5 bases and J 2 bases; nucleotides not matched to a gene: 2. DNA of the CDR3: TGTGCCAGCAGCACGGGGGGGGCCTACAATGAGCAGTTCTTC. This codes for CASSTGGAYNEQFF.

J is TRBJ2-7 and V is TRBV3-1 (or the pseudogene TRBV3-2); D is perhaps TRBD1 (5 bases). This CDR3 comprises 14 residues. The germline V gene has CDR1 LGHDT and CDR2 YNNKEL (reference sequence). V lost 4 bases to trimming and J lost 4 bases, with 14 bases between them. The CDR3 DNA follows: TGTGCCAGCAGCCCACAGGACGCCTTTTACGAGCAGTACTTC. Encoded protein: CASSPQDAFYEQYF.

The chain recombines TRBV24-1 with TRBJ2-1, with D possibly TRBD1 on 5 matching bases. V lost 9 bases and J 0 bases, leaving 26 bases between the germline ends. The CDR3 runs 19 residues. Germline V CDR1 and CDR2: KGHDR, SFDVKD. CDR3: CATLLRRGNLPSSYNEQFF. The CDR3 bases are TGTGCCACCCTCCTTCGTAGGGGAAACCTGCCGAGCTCCTACAATGAGCAGTTCTTC.

The V and J genes are TRBV29-1 and TRBJ2-2, with 7 bases that match TRBD2. The V gene end was trimmed by 4 bases and the J gene end by 4 bases; junction bases not matched to a gene: 3. This CDR3 contains 13 residues. Germline V gives CDR1 SQVTM, CDR2 ANQGSEA. In DNA, the CDR3 is TGCAGCGTTGGGGGCGGGGGCACCGGGGAGCTGTTTTTT. This sequence encodes CSVGGGGTGELFF.

The chain joins TRBV21-1 to TRBJ2-3; the table's D call, TRBD1, was not checked against the DNA. TRBV21-1 is deemed a pseudogene. This CDR3 region has 16 residues. Here the CDR3 DNA reads TGTGCCAGCAGCAAGGGTGGGACAGGGGGCGCAGATACGCAGTATTTT. Translation gives CASSKGGTGGADTQYF.

The V and J genes are TRBV11-2 and TRBJ1-1, with D hard to call. CDR3 length: 14 residues. The germline V gene encodes CDR1 SGHAT and CDR2 FQNNGV. Trimming pared 3 bases from V and 5 bases from J, leaving 13 bases between. CDR3 amino acids: CASSFEGLGTEAFF. The CDR3 bases are TGTGCCAGCAGCTTCGAGGGCCTGGGAACTGAAGCTTTCTTT.

The J gene is TRBJ2-1, the V gene TRBV7-2, with 9 bases fitting TRBD2. There are 16 residues in the CDR3. Trimming cost V 4 bases and J 7 bases; bases outside gene matches: 11. Germline CDR1 SGHTA, CDR2 FQGNSA. The DNA for the CDR3 is TGTGCCAGCAGCTCCTACAGGCGGGGGGGGCGGAATGAGCAGTTCTTC. Its translation: CASSSYRRGGRNEQFF.

In its sample, this clone was seen a few times. The V and J genes are TRBV6-5 and TRBJ1-6, with TRBD1 matching over 10 bases. J was trimmed by 11 bases and V by 7 bases; bases with no gene match: 11. The germline V gene has CDR1 MNHEY and CDR2 SVGAGI. The CDR3 runs to 15 residues. For the CDR3, the DNA is TGTGCCAGCACTCTAGATTGGGACAGGGGTACACCCCTCCACTTT. Translating gives CASTLDWDRGTPLHF.

This chain links TRBV2 with TRBJ1-1, with a possible D match to TRBD1 (5 bases). The CDR3 runs 22 residues. Germline-derived CDR1 and CDR2 are SNHLY and FYNNEI. V lost 3 bases and J lost 7, with 39 bases in between. Here the CDR3 reads CASSDALPFWKPETRPRGEAFF. DNA of the CDR3: TGTGCCAGCAGTGACGCTCTCCCCTTTTGGAAGCCCGAAACTCGCCCAAGGGGTGAAGCTTTCTTT.

This rearrangement joins TRBV6-4 to TRBJ2-7; 7 positions match TRBD2. CDR3 length: 16 amino acids. Germline V lookup: CDR1 MRHNA, CDR2 SNTAGT. The V gene end was trimmed by 0 bases and the J gene end by 4 bases; junction bases not matched to a gene: 9. CDR3 DNA: TGTGCCAGCAGTGACTCGAGAGGTCGGCGGGGGTACGAGCAGTACTTC. This gives the protein CASSDSRGRRGYEQYF.

This sequence joins TRBV6-5 and TRBJ1-1; 8 bases agree with TRBD1. This CDR3 spans 15 amino acids. Per germline, CDR1 MNHEY and CDR2 SVGAGI. The V and J ends lost 2 bases and 5 bases, in that order; junction bases with no gene match: 7. Here the CDR3 reads CASSYAGGAGTEAFF. CDR3 sequence (DNA): TGTGCCAGCAGTTACGCAGGGGGCGCGGGTACTGAAGCTTTCTTT.

This clone was seen a handful of times. CDR3 coding DNA: TGTGCTAGTGGTTATGGACAGACCCTAAACACTGAAGCTTTCTTT. This sequence encodes CASGYGQTLNTEAFF. This sequence joins TRBV12-5 and TRBJ1-1; TRBD1 might be the D (6 bases). The V gene's germline CDR1 is LGHNT and CDR2 FRNRAP. The length of the CDR3 is 15 residues. The ends were cut back, 4 bases at V and 2 bases at J, with 14 bases in the middle.

V is TRBV5-1 and J is TRBJ2-7, with TRBD2 identical over 11 bases. The germline gives CDR1 SGHRS, CDR2 YFSETQ. The V segment lost 3 bases and the J segment 2 bases; nucleotides outside the gene matches: 7. The CDR3 sequence is 16 residues long. In nucleotides, the CDR3 is TGCGCCAGCAGCTATCGACTAGCGGGACCCACCTACGAGCAGTACTTC. It specifies CASSYRLAGPTYEQYF. The entire variable domain, with the rest obtained from reference TRBV5-1 and TRBJ2-7, is as follows: KAGVTQTPRYLIKTRGQQVTLSCSPISGHRSVSWYQQTPGQGLQFLFEYFSETQRNKGNFPGRFSGRQFSNSRSEMNVSTLELGDSALYLCASSYRLAGPTYEQYFGPGTRLTVT.

J is TRBJ2-1 and V is TRBV7-6; D is undetermined. The CDR3 length is 13 residues. CDR1 is SGHVS, CDR2 FNYEAQ, per germline. Trimming left V 1 base short and J 10 bases short, with 11 bases between. This CDR3 reads CASSLDLAREQFF. The CDR3 coding sequence is TGTGCCAGCAGCTTAGACTTGGCCAGGGAGCAGTTCTTC. The full variable domain, rest sourced from reference TRBV7-6 and TRBJ2-1, is GAGVSQSPRYKVTKRGQDVALRCDPISGHVSLYWYRQALGQGPEFLTYFNYEAQQDKSGLPNDRFSAERPEGSISTLTIQRTEQRDSAMYRCASSLDLAREQFFGPGTRLTVL.

This clone was detected only once. J is TRBJ2-3 and V is TRBV5-1; the D is unclear. CDR3 length: 12 amino acids. The V gene's germline CDR1 is SGHRS and CDR2 YFSETQ. The ends were cut back, 4 bases at V and 4 bases at J, with 7 bases in the middle. The CDR3 region has the DNA TGCGCCAGCAGCACCGCGGCAGATACGCAGTATTTT. This sequence encodes CASSTAADTQYF.

This chain uses TRBV28 with TRBJ1-1; D is possibly TRBD1 (5 bases). This CDR3 comprises 12 residues. V lost 4 bases, J lost 4 bases, and 7 bases lay in between. Germline V gives CDR1 MDHEN, CDR2 SYDVKM. CDR3 DNA: TGTGCCAGCAGTTCAGGGCTCACTGAAGCTTTCTTT. Amino acids: CASSSGLTEAFF.

J is TRBJ1-2 and V is TRBV5-1; D gene uncertain. The CDR3 consists of 16 residues. From germline, CDR1 is SGHRS and CDR2 YFSETQ. V was clipped by 2 bases and J by 8 bases, with 22 bases between them. CDR3 sequence reads: CASSFNTGWSGEGYTF. The CDR3 nucleotides read TGCGCCAGCAGCTTCAATACGGGGTGGTCGGGAGAAGGCTACACCTTC.